This entry lists 22 T cell receptor beta chains sequenced from one sample in a study of graft-versus-host responses after intestinal transplantation. Assay used: immunoSEQ multiplex PCR; TCRdb lists only in-frame clones, some missing. The sample includes over 90,000 clones, about nine tenths of them seen just once. Antigens of these TCRs are unknown. The sequenced sample was unstimulated CD4+ T cells sorted from spleen or lymph node cells, obtained before transplant. The origin of the receptors is a human donor who was the organ donor for an intestinal transplant.

The chain has TRBV23-1 and TRBJ1-2; perhaps TRBD1 as D (6 bases). TRBV23-1 is flagged as an ORF with uncertain function. The CDR3 loop spans 16 amino acids. The V gene lost 6 bases and the J gene lost 3 bases, with 20 bases spanning the gap. The CDR3 DNA reads as TGCGCCAGCAGGCATCCGACAGGACAGACTTACTATGGCTACACCTTC. Protein sequence: CASRHPTGQTYYGYTF.

This rearrangement joins TRBV29-1 to TRBJ1-1, with 7 bases aligning to TRBD1. The CDR3 totals 16 residues. The germline gives CDR1 SQVTM, CDR2 ANQGSEA. The V gene end was trimmed by 4 bases and the J gene end by 3 bases; junction bases not matched to a gene: 14. The CDR3 here is CSVAGVRQGSYTEAFF. The CDR3 DNA reads as TGCAGCGTTGCAGGGGTTAGACAGGGAAGTTACACTGAAGCTTTCTTT.

This chain joins TRBV4-2 and TRBJ2-2; tentative D call: TRBD2 (5 bases). V lost 0 bases and J lost 4, with 6 bases in between. The V gene's germline CDR1 is LGHNA and CDR2 YNFKEQ. This CDR3 is built from 14 residues. The CDR3 protein is CASSQDRGTGELFF. The CDR3, as DNA: TGTGCCAGCAGCCAAGATCGGGGCACCGGGGAGCTGTTTTTT.

V is TRBV4-3 and J is TRBJ2-1, with D perhaps TRBD1 (5 bases). V lost 0 bases, J lost 5 bases, and 8 bases lay in between. Germline lookup yields CDR1 LGHNA and CDR2 YSLEER. CDR3 length equals 14 residues. CDR3 amino acids: CASSQETGNNEQFF. CDR3 bases: TGCGCCAGCAGCCAAGAAACAGGAAACAATGAGCAGTTCTTC.

This chain links TRBV18 with TRBJ1-1; D unresolved. Germline V lookup: CDR1 KGHSH, CDR2 LQKENI. Trimming cost V 3 bases and J 1 base, with 12 bases left between them. The CDR3 spans 15 residues. DNA of the CDR3: TGTGCCAGCTCACCGCGGGCTAGACAGAACACTGAAGCTTTCTTT. Protein product: CASSPRARQNTEAFF.

V gene TRBV6-1 combines with J gene TRBJ1-1, with D perhaps matching TRBD1 (6 bases). The CDR3 consists of 16 residues. Germline CDR1 and CDR2: MNHNS and SASEGT. The ends were cut back, 2 bases at V and 1 base at J, with 14 bases in the middle. CDR3 loop: CASSEKQGVGNTEAFF. The CDR3, as DNA: TGTGCCAGCAGTGAAAAACAGGGAGTGGGGAACACTGAAGCTTTCTTT.

This clone was picked up one time. This chain links TRBV7-2 with TRBJ2-1; 11 bases are shared with TRBD1. The CDR3 spans 15 residues. Germline V CDR1 and CDR2: SGHTA, FQGNSA. The trim removed 1 base at V and 6 bases at J, leaving 2 bases unmatched. The CDR3 is CASSLVGTGGNEQFF. The CDR3 region has the DNA TGTGCCAGCAGCTTAGTCGGGACAGGGGGCAATGAGCAGTTCTTC.

This clone was seen a single time. The V and J genes are TRBV27 and TRBJ2-3; unclear D gene. CDR3 length: 13 amino acids. Germline values: CDR1 MNHEY, CDR2 SMNVEV (reference sequence). Trimming took 2 bases from V and 6 from J, leaving 9 bases between them. This chain's CDR3 is CASSLIPADTQYF. The CDR3 DNA reads TGTGCCAGCAGTTTAATCCCCGCGGATACGCAGTATTTT.

V usage is TRBV7-9 and J usage is TRBJ1-6; 7 bases match TRBD1. The CDR3 is made up of 13 amino acids. The germline V gene has CDR1 SEHNR and CDR2 FQNEAQ (reference sequence). The V segment lost 6 bases and the J segment 9 bases; nucleotides outside the gene matches: 5. Here the CDR3 reads CASRGQFGSPLHF. In DNA, the CDR3 is TGTGCCAGCAGGGGACAGTTCGGTTCACCCCTCCACTTT.

The V gene is TRBV19, the J gene TRBJ2-3, with 7 bases matching TRBD2. The CDR3 extends over 16 amino acids. Germline values: CDR1 LNHDA, CDR2 SQIVND (reference sequence). V shed 8 bases and J 6 bases; nucleotides not matched to a gene: 17. CDR3 region: CASGAWEGPLGDTQYF. CDR3 nucleotide sequence: TGTGCCAGTGGCGCTTGGGAGGGCCCGCTGGGGGATACGCAGTATTTT. The full variable domain, rest sourced from reference TRBV19 and TRBJ2-3, is DGGITQSPKYLFRKEGQNVTLSCEQNLNHDAMYWYRQDPGQGLRLIYYSQIVNDFQKGDIAEGYSVSREKKESFPLTVTSAQKNPTAFYLCASGAWEGPLGDTQYFGPGTRLTVL.

V is TRBV9 and J is TRBJ2-5; 8 nucleotides match TRBD1. The end of the DNA is better explained by TRBJ2-7, so the J call may be wrong. The CDR3 has 17 residues. Germline CDR1 is SGDLS and CDR2 is YYNGEE. CDR3 sequence: CASSEGPGGAFGHEQYF. DNA of the CDR3: TGTGCCAGCAGCGAGGGGCCAGGGGGCGCGTTTGGCCACGAGCAGTACTTC.

The gene calls are TRBV25-1 and TRBJ2-4; the D is unclear. Germline values: CDR1 MGHDK, CDR2 SYGVNS. This CDR3 is 15 amino acids long. V was shortened by 8 bases and J by 0 bases, with 14 bases between the two germline ends. DNA of the CDR3: TGTGCCAGCCCCCGTGGTCAGGCAGCCAAAAACATTCAGTACTTC. Amino acids: CASPRGQAAKNIQYF.

CDR3 nucleotides: TGTGCCAGCAGCTTTTACCTAGCGGGGGCGACAGATACGCAGTATTTT. Protein sequence: CASSFYLAGATDTQYF. The rearrangement links TRBV7-2 to TRBJ2-3; 10 bases line up with TRBD2. Germline CDR1 SGHTA, CDR2 FQGNSA. The CDR3 loop spans 16 amino acids. V gave up 3 bases and J gave up 3 bases; unmatched junction bases: 6. The whole variable domain, filled in from reference TRBV7-2 and TRBJ2-3, reads GAGVSQSPSNKVTEKGKDVELRCDPISGHTALYWYRQSLGQGLEFLIYFQGNSAPDKSGLPSDRFSAERTGGSVSTLTIQRTQQEDSAVYLCASSFYLAGATDTQYFGPGTRLTVL.

This chain uses TRBV6-5 with TRBJ2-5, with D tentatively TRBD2 (6 bases). The J call may not be correct, given that the DNA end is closer to TRBJ2-7. CDR3 size: 15 residues. CDR1 is MNHEY, CDR2 SVGAGI, per germline. CDR3 loop: CASSPTGVSSYEQYF. As DNA, the CDR3 is TGTGCCAGCAGTCCGACGGGGGTTAGCTCCTACGAGCAGTACTTC.

This chain links TRBV4-2 with TRBJ2-5; 10 bases align to TRBD1. The DNA end is more similar to TRBJ2-7, so the J call may be wrong. This CDR3 comprises 15 residues. CDR1 is LGHNA, CDR2 YNFKEQ, per germline. CDR3 in amino acids: CASSPGQGGSYEQYF. The CDR3 DNA is TGTGCCAGCAGCCCCGGACAGGGGGGATCCTACGAGCAGTACTTC.

The chain joins TRBV7-6 to TRBJ1-1; 10 bases agree with TRBD1. This CDR3 has 13 residues. CDR1 is SGHVS, CDR2 FNYEAQ, per germline. After removal of 5 bases from V and 14 bases from J, the junction contained 11 bases not matched to a gene. The CDR3 reads CASSHRQGALMFF. CDR3 nucleotides: TGTGCCAGCAGCCATCGACAGGGGGCTCTTATGTTCTTT.

The chain employs TRBV27 and TRBJ1-2; possible D gene TRBD1, 5 bases. CDR1 MNHEY and CDR2 SMNVEV come from the germline V gene (reference sequence). CDR3 length equals 14 residues. Between the trimmed V and J ends, which lost 5 bases and 8 bases, there was a span of 18 bases. CDR3 DNA: TGTGCCAGCAGTACGCTGCGGGACTTCAGAGGCTACACCTTC. Translating it yields CASSTLRDFRGYTF.

The chain's CDR3 is CASSLYPYEQYF. CDR3 DNA: TGCGCCAGCAGCTTATATCCCTACGAGCAGTACTTC. The rearrangement uses TRBV5-1 and TRBJ2-5; D is undetermined. The better agreement between TRBJ2-7 and the DNA end casts doubt on the J call. In germline, CDR1 is SGHRS, CDR2 YFSETQ. This CDR3 has 12 residues.

The genes are TRBV25-1 and TRBJ1-1; 10 nucleotides line up with TRBD1. With V trimmed by 6 bases and J by 1 base, 2 bases remained unmatched. CDR3 length: 14 amino acids. Germline V gene sequence: CDR1 MGHDK, CDR2 SYGVNS. DNA of the CDR3: TGTGCCAGCAGGAGACAGGGGGCGAACACTGAAGCTTTCTTT. This gives the protein CASRRQGANTEAFF.

The chain has TRBV10-3 and TRBJ1-2; TRBD1 aligns across 7 bases. CDR1 ENHRY and CDR2 SYGVKD come from the germline V gene. V trimming: 7 bases; J trimming: 0 bases; junction bases outside the gene matches: 5. This CDR3 contains 14 residues. CDR3 loop: CAIKDREANYGYTF. As DNA, the CDR3 is TGTGCCATCAAAGACAGGGAAGCTAACTATGGCTACACCTTC.

CDR3 protein: CASSYRTGGWDQPQHF. CDR3 in DNA: TGTGCCAGTAGCTACCGGACAGGGGGATGGGATCAGCCCCAGCATTTT. This chain joins TRBV19 and TRBJ1-5, with 10 bases matching TRBD1. Trimming cost V 6 bases and J 5 bases; bases outside gene matches: 10. Germline lookup yields CDR1 LNHDA and CDR2 SQIVND (reference sequence). CDR3 length: 16 residues.

The chain has TRBV2 and TRBJ2-5, with 10 nucleotides matching TRBD1. The J call may be wrong; the DNA end is better matched by TRBJ2-7. The germline gives CDR1 SNHLY, CDR2 FYNNEI. This CDR3 has 14 amino acids. For the CDR3, the DNA is TGTGCCAGCAGTGTTGACAGGGGGCGTGGCGAGCAGTACTTC. Amino acids: CASSVDRGRGEQYF.